One sample yielded the 18 T cell receptor beta chains listed below, sequenced in a study of cytomegalovirus exposure and HLA in healthy donors. The PCR contained 60 Vbeta and 13 Jbeta primers. The data were produced by immunoSEQ multiplex PCR, yet TCRdb's version contains in-frame clones alone and is incomplete. This sample's clone table lists 150,000 to 200,000 clones. The specimen sequenced was PBMCs. The receptors were sampled from a woman aged 55-69 years in good health and CMV-seronegative.

J is TRBJ1-1 and V is TRBV2, with 8 nucleotides matching TRBD1. The CDR3 runs 15 residues. Per the germline V gene, CDR1 is SNHLY and CDR2 is FYNNEI. V lost 6 bases, J lost 5 bases, and 11 bases stayed unmatched. CDR3 coding DNA: TGTGCCAGCAGACGTGGACAGGGCGTATGGACTGAAGCTTTCTTT. It yields the protein CASRRGQGVWTEAFF.

J is TRBJ2-2 and V is TRBV7-6; TRBD1 aligns across 8 bases. V dropped 6 bases and J dropped 8; count of bases not matched to a gene: 11. The CDR3 loop spans 15 amino acids. Germline V CDR1 and CDR2: SGHVS, FNYEAQ. CDR3 nucleotide sequence: TGTGCCAGCAGTCTAGGGACAGGAAATCCTGGGGAGCTGTTTTTT. Translated: CASSLGTGNPGELFF. Full variable domain (outside the CDR3, taken from reference TRBV7-6 and TRBJ2-2): GAGVSQSPRYKVTKRGQDVALRCDPISGHVSLYWYRQALGQGPEFLTYFNYEAQQDKSGLPNDRFSAERPEGSISTLTIQRTEQRDSAMYRCASSLGTGNPGELFFGEGSRLTVL.

Points on this clone: The sample carries other DNA sequences with the same CDR3. The V gene is TRBV5-1, the J gene TRBJ2-2; D is uncertain. This CDR3 is built from 14 residues. Germline-derived CDR1 and CDR2 are SGHRS and YFSETQ. V was trimmed by 2 bases and J by 1 base, leaving 6 bases between them. The CDR3 coding sequence is TGCGCCAGCAGCTTTTCGGGGAACACCGGGGAGCTGTTTTTT. This encodes CASSFSGNTGELFF.

CDR3 region: CASSLGLAGKEEGTDTQYF. The CDR3 DNA reads TGTGCCAGCAGCCTCGGACTAGCGGGGAAGGAAGAGGGCACAGATACGCAGTATTTT. The rearrangement joins TRBV5-6 to TRBJ2-3, with TRBD2 matching 12 bases. With 4 bases clipped from V and 1 base from J, the junction kept 13 bases outside the gene matches. Germline-derived CDR1 and CDR2 are SGHDT and YYEEEE. The CDR3 contains 19 residues.

The rearrangement joins TRBV10-2 to TRBJ1-1; unclear D gene. Trimming took off 3 bases at V and 6 bases at J, with 11 bases between the two ends. This CDR3 comprises 13 residues. CDR1 is WSHSY, CDR2 SAAADI, per germline. The CDR3 loop is CASSERRGAEAFF. In DNA form, the CDR3 reads TGCGCCAGCAGTGAAAGAAGAGGCGCTGAAGCTTTCTTT.

V is TRBV29-1 and J is TRBJ2-5, with 9 bases fitting TRBD1. With the DNA end fitting TRBJ2-7 better, the J assignment may be wrong. CDR3 length: 13 residues. Per germline, CDR1 SQVTM and CDR2 ANQGSEA. CDR3 sequence: CSVSGTGLDEQYF. The CDR3, as DNA: TGCAGCGTCAGCGGGACAGGGCTCGACGAGCAGTACTTC.

The genes are TRBV28 and TRBJ1-2, with D maybe TRBD1 (6 bases). Trimming shortened V by 6 bases and J by 7 bases, and 18 bases separated the two germline ends. CDR1 is MDHEN and CDR2 is SYDVKM in the germline V gene. There are 14 residues in the CDR3. As DNA, the CDR3 is TGTGCCAGCAGCATAACAGGGCGGTGGGGTGGCTACACCTTC. This translates into CASSITGRWGGYTF.

The V gene is TRBV27, the J gene TRBJ2-3; no clear D gene. CDR1 and CDR2 from the germline V gene are MNHEY and SMNVEV (reference sequence). The CDR3 sequence is 15 residues long. The ends were cut back, 4 bases at V and 2 bases at J, with 13 bases in the middle. CDR3: CASSSTPLPTDTQYF. The CDR3 DNA follows: TGTGCCAGCAGTTCGACACCATTACCCACAGATACGCAGTATTTT.

J is TRBJ2-7 and V is TRBV4-2; the match to TRBD1 covers 9 bases. Unmatched junction bases numbered 8, after V lost 2 bases and J lost 3 bases. The germline V gene has CDR1 LGHNA and CDR2 YNFKEQ. The CDR3 contains 16 residues. The CDR3 protein is CASSQQSGTGYYEQYF. Here the CDR3 DNA reads TGTGCCAGCAGCCAACAGTCCGGGACAGGGTACTACGAGCAGTACTTC.

The chain couples TRBV30 to TRBJ2-5; maybe TRBD2 (5 bases). The CDR3 runs 12 residues. V lost 3 bases, J lost 2 bases, and 7 bases lay in between. The germline V gene encodes CDR1 GTSNPN and CDR2 SVGIG (reference sequence). The CDR3 DNA sequence: TGTGCCTGGAGGCCGGGGCAAGAGACCCAGTACTTC. Protein product: CAWRPGQETQYF.

This chain uses TRBV4-2 with TRBJ2-2, with TRBD2 identical over 11 bases. Germline-derived CDR1 and CDR2 are LGHNA and YNFKEQ. V shed 0 bases and J 1 base; nucleotides not matched to a gene: 13. The CDR3 totals 21 residues. The chain's CDR3 is CASSQDLVRASGGQNTGELFF. The CDR3 DNA sequence: TGTGCCAGCAGCCAAGATCTAGTAAGGGCTAGCGGGGGGCAGAACACCGGGGAGCTGTTTTTT.

J is TRBJ2-7 and V is TRBV19, with TRBD2 matching over 12 bases. Germline-derived CDR1 and CDR2 are LNHDA and SQIVND (reference sequence). Losses at the gene ends were 5 bases for V and 5 bases for J; bases not matched to a gene: 4. The length of the CDR3 is 14 residues. This CDR3 reads CASSQRTSGNEQYF. CDR3 coding DNA: TGTGCCAGTAGTCAACGGACTAGCGGGAACGAGCAGTACTTC.

This chain uses TRBV30 with TRBJ1-2; TRBD1 agrees at 7 bases. The V gene end was trimmed by 4 bases and the J gene end by 2 bases; junction bases not matched to a gene: 4. Looked up from germline, CDR1 is GTSNPN and CDR2 is SVGIG (reference sequence). The CDR3 extends over 13 amino acids. In nucleotides, the CDR3 is TGTGCCTGGATTAGGGGGCCAAACTATGGCTACACCTTC. Encoded protein: CAWIRGPNYGYTF.

The chain combines TRBV27 with TRBJ2-1; 11 nucleotides agree with TRBD2. Unmatched junction bases numbered 5, after V lost 8 bases and J lost 2 bases. Germline V gene data show CDR1 as MNHEY and CDR2 as SMNVEV (reference sequence). The CDR3 is made up of 15 amino acids. The chain's CDR3 is CASRTLAGAYNEQFF. The CDR3 DNA follows: TGTGCCAGCCGAACACTAGCGGGGGCCTACAATGAGCAGTTCTTC.

The J gene is TRBJ2-5, the V gene TRBV27; 10 bases line up with TRBD2. This CDR3 comprises 17 residues. J gave up 1 base and V 5 bases, and 10 bases lay outside the gene matches. Germline V gives CDR1 MNHEY, CDR2 SMNVEV (reference sequence). In nucleotides, the CDR3 is TGTGCCAGCAGTAAGGCTAGCGGGGGATCGGGCCAAGAGACCCAGTACTTC. Protein product: CASSKASGGSGQETQYF.

The chain couples TRBV7-9 to TRBJ2-7, with D possibly being TRBD2 (6 bases). Germline loops: CDR1 SEHNR, CDR2 FQNEAQ (reference sequence). This CDR3 contains 13 residues. V dropped 5 bases and J dropped 2 bases, with 10 bases sitting between them. CDR3: CASSPGTPYEQYF. CDR3 coding DNA: TGTGCCAGCAGCCCCGGGACTCCCTACGAGCAGTACTTC.

The chain has TRBV5-5 and TRBJ2-2; 8 positions agree with TRBD1. The CDR3 loop spans 16 amino acids. CDR1 is SGHKS, CDR2 YYEKEE, per germline (reference sequence). Losses at the gene ends were 2 bases for V and 1 base for J; bases not matched to a gene: 4. CDR3 sequence (DNA): TGTGCCAGCAGCTTTAGACAGGGGAGGAACACCGGGGAGCTGTTTTTT. Protein sequence: CASSFRQGRNTGELFF.

The chain recombines TRBV15 with TRBJ2-7, with D possibly matching TRBD1 (5 bases). The CDR3 runs to 15 residues. Trimming left V 1 base short and J 3 bases short, with 13 bases between. From germline, CDR1 is LNHNV and CDR2 YYDKDF (reference sequence). The CDR3 DNA sequence: TGTGCCACCAGCAGAGGGTCAGGGCAAGTCTACGAGCAGTACTTC. Protein sequence: CATSRGSGQVYEQYF.